Below, 30 T cell receptor beta chains from the same sample are listed, as sequenced in a study of blood T cells in healthy people across ages (dated by TCRdb to between 2015 and 2017). Libraries came from 5' RACE. TCRdb lists the instrument as Illumina HiSeq 2500. A second PCR of about 7 to 12 cycles was run with a J-beta primer mix and a sample-barcoded 5' primer. TCRdb reprocessed the public reads (quality trimming at Q25 with fastp, clone calling with MiXCR) and kept in-frame beta chains. Entries that share a CDR3 protein sequence are merged under the most common genes and DNA. In all, the sample holds about 680,000 distinct CDR3 sequences, and 45% to 50% of those were seen once. The ten largest clones represent under 35% of the sample. What was sequenced was blood. Receptors originate from a woman in her sixties in good health.

This clonotype has just one count. This chain links TRBV20-1 with TRBJ2-3; no clear D. The CDR3 spans 13 residues. Trimming cost V 2 bases and J 3 bases, with 9 bases left between them. Germline V CDR1 and CDR2: DFQATT, SNEGSKA (reference sequence). CDR3 protein: CSARIGATDTQYF. CDR3 nucleotide sequence: TGCAGTGCTAGAATAGGAGCAACAGATACGCAGTATTTT.

This clonotype was seen only a few times. V is TRBV9 and J is TRBJ2-5; TRBD2 aligns across 8 bases. V was clipped by 3 bases and J by 1 base; unmatched bases: 8. This CDR3 contains 16 residues. Looked up from germline, CDR1 is SGDLS and CDR2 is YYNGEE. CDR3 sequence: CASSAASGSTQETQYF. The CDR3 DNA reads as TGTGCCAGCAGCGCGGCCAGCGGGAGTACCCAAGAGACCCAGTACTTC.

This chain joins TRBV27 and TRBJ1-2; D gene unclear. The germline gives CDR1 MNHEY, CDR2 SMNVEV (reference sequence). There are 15 residues in the CDR3. V lost 6 bases and J 2 bases, leaving 16 bases between the germline ends. The CDR3 coding sequence is TGTGCCAGCAGCCCCTCCGGGGAACGGAACTATGGCTACACCTTC. Encoded protein: CASSPSGERNYGYTF.

This chain uses TRBV20-1 with TRBJ2-7; D is possibly TRBD1 (5 bases). Trimming shortened V by 3 bases and J by 2 bases, and 11 bases separated the two germline ends. This CDR3 has 13 residues. Germline CDR1 is DFQATT and CDR2 is SNEGSKA (reference sequence). The CDR3 spells CSARQGSPYEQYF. In DNA, the CDR3 is TGCAGTGCTAGGCAGGGAAGCCCCTACGAGCAGTACTTC.

The gene calls are TRBV20-1 and TRBJ2-7, with 11 bases that match TRBD1. The CDR3 sequence is 14 residues long. With 5 bases clipped from V and 2 bases from J, the junction kept 5 bases outside the gene matches. Germline V gene data show CDR1 as DFQATT and CDR2 as SNEGSKA (reference sequence). The CDR3 spells CSAVPGQGAYEQYF. The CDR3 nucleotides read TGCAGTGCTGTACCGGGACAGGGGGCCTACGAGCAGTACTTC.

The chain recombines TRBV12-3 or TRBV12-4 with TRBJ1-5; 11 nucleotides match TRBD1. After removal of 4 bases from V and 6 bases from J, the junction contained 8 bases not matched to a gene. This CDR3 has 16 amino acids. The CDR3 loop reads CASSSSGQGAGQPQHF. Here the CDR3 DNA reads TGTGCCAGCAGTTCCTCCGGACAGGGGGCGGGTCAGCCCCAGCATTTT.

This clonotype was seen only a few times. This chain links TRBV20-1 with TRBJ2-7; D uncertain. The CDR3 has 16 amino acids. Germline CDR1 DFQATT, CDR2 SNEGSKA (reference sequence). V was trimmed by 4 bases and J by 3 bases, leaving 22 bases between them. CDR3 nucleotides: TGCAGTGCTACCCCTATCTCTGGCGAAGTCGGCTACGAGCAGTACTTC. Protein product: CSATPISGEVGYEQYF.

This clonotype appeared a few times. The genes are TRBV20-1 and TRBJ2-5; D remains ambiguous. The ends were cut back, 5 bases at V and 4 bases at J, with 11 bases in the middle. Germline values: CDR1 DFQATT, CDR2 SNEGSKA (reference sequence). This CDR3 contains 12 residues. The CDR3 here is CSAPRLGETQYF. The CDR3 region has the DNA TGCAGTGCTCCTCGACTTGGAGAGACCCAGTACTTC.

This clonotype was seen a few times. The chain links TRBV7-2 to TRBJ2-1; D is uncertain. With 2 bases removed from V and 9 bases from J, the gap between germline ends came to 5 bases. Germline V CDR1 and CDR2: SGHTA, FQGNSA. CDR3 size: 11 residues. CDR3 sequence: CASSLFGEQFF. The CDR3 DNA is TGTGCCAGCAGCTTATTCGGTGAGCAGTTCTTC.

V and J are TRBV5-1 and TRBJ2-3; 9 bases line up with TRBD2. Germline-derived CDR1 and CDR2 are SGHRS and YFSETQ. The CDR3 consists of 16 residues. The V and J ends lost 4 bases and 2 bases, in that order; junction bases with no gene match: 8. CDR3 coding DNA: TGCGCCAGCAGCCCTGGACTAGCGACCTTCACAGATACGCAGTATTTT. This encodes CASSPGLATFTDTQYF.

The genes are TRBV7-2 and TRBJ2-5; D is perhaps TRBD2 (5 bases). V was clipped by 2 bases and J by 1 base, with 14 bases between them. CDR1 and CDR2 from the germline V gene are SGHTA and FQGNSA. The CDR3 loop spans 16 amino acids. The CDR3 region is CASSLRLAVSQETQYF. The CDR3 coding sequence is TGTGCCAGCAGCTTAAGGCTAGCAGTCTCCCAAGAGACCCAGTACTTC. The variable domain in full, completed from reference TRBV7-2 and TRBJ2-5, reads GAGVSQSPSNKVTEKGKDVELRCDPISGHTALYWYRQSLGQGLEFLIYFQGNSAPDKSGLPSDRFSAERTGGSVSTLTIQRTQQEDSAVYLCASSLRLAVSQETQYFGPGTRLLVL.

J is TRBJ2-1 and V is TRBV6-2 or TRBV6-3; 15 nucleotides agree with TRBD2. The CDR3 contains 15 residues. Germline values: CDR1 MNHEY, CDR2 SVGEGT. The V gene end was trimmed by 5 bases and the J gene end by 9 bases; junction bases not matched to a gene: 5. As DNA, the CDR3 is TGTGCCAGCAGTCCGGGACTAGCGGGAGGTAGTGAGCAGTTCTTC. It is translated as CASSPGLAGGSEQFF.

The chain recombines TRBV7-2 with TRBJ2-7, with a possible D match to TRBD2 (6 bases). V lost 4 bases and J 0 bases, leaving 13 bases between the germline ends. Germline loops: CDR1 SGHTA, CDR2 FQGNSA. This CDR3 comprises 15 residues. The CDR3 loop reads CASSSDGGASYEQYF. CDR3 sequence (DNA): TGTGCCAGCAGCTCAGACGGCGGGGCCTCCTACGAGCAGTACTTC.

The chain combines TRBV2 with TRBJ2-5; the D gene is possibly TRBD1 (5 bases). The CDR3 loop spans 14 amino acids. The germline CDR1 and CDR2 sequences are SNHLY and FYNNEI. V dropped 4 bases and J dropped 7 bases, with 16 bases sitting between them. The CDR3 sequence: CASSAQVGSGTQYF. The CDR3, as DNA: TGTGCCAGCAGTGCACAGGTGGGCTCGGGGACCCAGTACTTC.

A few counts support this clonotype. The chain has TRBV24-1 and TRBJ2-1; 8 bases align to TRBD2. With 5 bases clipped from V and 6 bases from J, the junction kept 5 bases outside the gene matches. The germline CDR1 and CDR2 sequences are KGHDR and SFDVKD. The CDR3 runs 14 residues. CDR3 sequence (DNA): TGTGCCACCAGTGTCACCGGGACTAGCAATGAGCAGTTCTTC. Protein product: CATSVTGTSNEQFF.

The CDR3 DNA reads TGCGCCAGCAGCTTGATGACAGGGGGTGGCTACGAGCAGTACTTC. It codes for CASSLMTGGGYEQYF. The chain uses TRBV5-1 and TRBJ2-7; 9 bases fit TRBD1. Germline V CDR1 and CDR2: SGHRS, YFSETQ. V lost 1 base and J lost 3; bases outside the gene matches: 5. CDR3 size: 15 residues.

This rearrangement joins TRBV29-1 to TRBJ1-1, with TRBD1 as a possible D gene (5 bases). The ends were cut back, 1 base at V and 4 bases at J, with 7 bases in the middle. There are 12 residues in the CDR3. The V gene's germline CDR1 is SQVTM and CDR2 ANQGSEA. Here the CDR3 DNA reads TGCAGCGTTGAAGCGACAGTCACTGAAGCTTTCTTT. It codes for CSVEATVTEAFF.

The V gene is TRBV7-2, the J gene TRBJ1-2, with a weak D call TRBD1 (5 bases). Looked up from germline, CDR1 is SGHTA and CDR2 is FQGNSA. The V gene lost 3 bases and the J gene lost 3 bases, with 11 bases spanning the gap. The CDR3 is 14 residues long. In DNA form, the CDR3 reads TGTGCCAGCAGCTTCCCAGGGAGTCACTATGGCTACACCTTC. Encoded protein: CASSFPGSHYGYTF.

This chain uses TRBV20-1 with TRBJ2-1; the D call may be TRBD1 or TRBD2 (6 bases each). Looked up from germline, CDR1 is DFQATT and CDR2 is SNEGSKA (reference sequence). This CDR3 has 13 amino acids. Trimming stripped 7 bases from V and 9 bases from J, with 19 bases between. The CDR3 protein is CSVGKGGTSEQFF. Here the CDR3 DNA reads TGCAGTGTGGGGAAGGGGGGCACTAGTGAGCAGTTCTTC.

The chain is built from TRBV6-1 and TRBJ2-4, with D possibly being TRBD2 (6 bases). The J call may not be correct, given that the DNA end is closer to TRBJ2-7. This CDR3 comprises 16 residues. From germline, CDR1 is MNHNS and CDR2 SASEGT. CDR3 nucleotides: TGTGCCAGCAGTGAACTTACCGGGACTGGAACGGGCGAGCAGTACTTC. Protein product: CASSELTGTGTGEQYF.

There are a few counts of this clonotype. The gene calls are TRBV10-3 and TRBJ2-1; no definite D call. Per the germline V gene, CDR1 is ENHRY and CDR2 is SYGVKD. Trimming cost V 0 bases and J 6 bases, with 15 bases left between them. The length of the CDR3 is 16 residues. CDR3 nucleotides: TGTGCCATCAGTGAGTCATATGGCTACGGCCGCAATGAGCAGTTCTTC. Translation gives CAISESYGYGRNEQFF.

This chain's CDR3 is CASSQEGRGQYF. The CDR3 coding sequence is TGTGCCAGCAGCCAAGAAGGCAGGGGCCAGTACTTC. This chain links TRBV4-2 with TRBJ2-5; D possibly corresponds to TRBD1 (6 bases). Germline V gene data show CDR1 as LGHNA and CDR2 as YNFKEQ. Trimming took 0 bases from V and 10 from J, leaving 9 bases between them. This CDR3 is 12 amino acids long.

The V gene is TRBV7-3, the J gene TRBJ1-6; weak D call: TRBD1 (5 bases). CDR1 is SGHTA, CDR2 FQGTGA, per germline. V lost 4 bases and J 7 bases, leaving 8 bases between the germline ends. The CDR3 runs to 13 residues. The CDR3, as DNA: TGTGCCAGCAGCTCCGGGGACAATTCACCCCTCCACTTT. The encoded protein is CASSSGDNSPLHF.

The V and J genes are TRBV29-1 and TRBJ2-5; the match to TRBD1 covers 10 bases. The J call could be wrong; TRBJ2-7 is a better fit for the DNA end. This CDR3 region has 17 residues. Germline V gene data show CDR1 as SQVTM and CDR2 as ANQGSEA. CDR3 in amino acids: CSVLARDRGRGAYEQYF. CDR3 bases: TGCAGCGTGCTAGCCCGGGACAGGGGACGGGGCGCCTACGAGCAGTACTTC.

The DNA of the CDR3 is TGTGCCAGCAGCCCCCCGGGACAGGGGTATGGCTACACCTTC. Translation: CASSPPGQGYGYTF. The V gene is TRBV7-3, the J gene TRBJ1-2; 10 bases align to TRBD1. The ends lost 5 bases at V and 5 bases at J; junction bases unmatched: 5. This CDR3 comprises 14 residues. Germline lookup yields CDR1 SGHTA and CDR2 FQGTGA. Looking up the rest from reference TRBV7-3 and TRBJ1-2 gives the full variable domain: GAGVSQTPSNKVTEKGKYVELRCDPISGHTALYWYRQSLGQGPEFLIYFQGTGAADDSGLPNDRFFAVRPEGSVSTLKIQRTERGDSAVYLCASSPPGQGYGYTFGSGTRLTVV.

This chain connects TRBV10-2 to TRBJ1-2, with D perhaps TRBD1 (6 bases). V shed 6 bases and J shed 0 bases, with 17 bases lying between them. CDR1 is WSHSY, CDR2 SAAADI, per germline. The CDR3 extends over 16 amino acids. As DNA, the CDR3 is TGCGCCAGCAGGAGCTGGGGGACATCAGCTAACTATGGCTACACCTTC. Encoded protein: CASRSWGTSANYGYTF.

The chain has TRBV15 and TRBJ1-3, with unresolved D. The CDR3 is 18 amino acids. Germline V gives CDR1 LNHNV, CDR2 YYDKDF (reference sequence). Trimming stripped 1 base from V and 0 bases from J, with 16 bases between. In nucleotides, the CDR3 is TGTGCCACCAGCAGAGGATCGGGCGGCAGGACCTCTGGAAACACCATATATTTT. It translates to CATSRGSGGRTSGNTIYF.

The chain employs TRBV20-1 and TRBJ2-7; TRBD2 matches 11 bases. V was clipped by 6 bases and J by 5 bases; unmatched bases: 6. This CDR3 region has 13 residues. From germline, CDR1 is DFQATT and CDR2 SNEGSKA (reference sequence). CDR3 in DNA: TGCAGTGCCGAGGGACTAGCGGCGAACGAGCAGTACTTC. Translated: CSAEGLAANEQYF.

CDR3 in DNA: TGCGCCAGCAGCCAAGATGGTCGTGGCGGGAGTTACAATGAGCAGTACTTC. This encodes CASSQDGRGGSYNEQYF. The rearrangement joins TRBV4-3 to TRBJ2-5; 7 nucleotides align to TRBD2. Germline-derived CDR1 and CDR2 are LGHNA and YSLEER. V was clipped by 0 bases and J by 11 bases; unmatched bases: 18. The CDR3 covers 17 residues.

This clonotype has just a few counts. The chain is built from TRBV20-1 and TRBJ2-7; 8 bases are shared with TRBD1. Germline V gene lookup returns CDR1 DFQATT and CDR2 SNEGSKA (reference sequence). CDR3 size: 13 residues. Losses at the gene ends were 5 bases for V and 2 bases for J; bases not matched to a gene: 5. The CDR3 region has the DNA TGCAGTGCTGCCCCGGGACAGGCCTACGAGCAGTACTTC. Encoded protein: CSAAPGQAYEQYF.